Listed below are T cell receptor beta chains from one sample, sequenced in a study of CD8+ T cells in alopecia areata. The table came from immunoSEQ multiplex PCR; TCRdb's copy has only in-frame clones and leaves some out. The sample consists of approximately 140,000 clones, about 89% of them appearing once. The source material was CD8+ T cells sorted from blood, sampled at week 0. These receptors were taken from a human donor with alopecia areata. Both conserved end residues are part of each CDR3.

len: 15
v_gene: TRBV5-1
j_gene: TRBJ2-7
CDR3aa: CASSSATGLAYEQYF

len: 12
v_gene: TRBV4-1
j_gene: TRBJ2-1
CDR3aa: CASSQGDLEQFF

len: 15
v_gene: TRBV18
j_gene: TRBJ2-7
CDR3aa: CASSPRQGKDYEQYF

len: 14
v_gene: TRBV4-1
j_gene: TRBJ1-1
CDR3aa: CASSQEGGNTEAFF

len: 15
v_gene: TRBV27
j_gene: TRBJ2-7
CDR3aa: CASSRAGGAAYEQYF

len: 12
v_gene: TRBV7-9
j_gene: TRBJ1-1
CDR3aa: CASSSGPTEAFF

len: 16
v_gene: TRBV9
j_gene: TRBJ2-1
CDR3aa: CASSGPGLAVAHEQFF

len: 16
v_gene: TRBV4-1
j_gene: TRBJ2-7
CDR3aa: CASSQDRSRATYEQYF

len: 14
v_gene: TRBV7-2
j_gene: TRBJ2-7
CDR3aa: CASSRGLRAYEQYF

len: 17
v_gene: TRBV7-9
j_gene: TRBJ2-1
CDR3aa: CASSLAAGLAGGREQFF

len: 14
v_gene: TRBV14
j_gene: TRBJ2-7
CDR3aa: CASSQQGLAYEQYF

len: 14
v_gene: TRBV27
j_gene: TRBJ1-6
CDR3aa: CASSFKRGNSPLHF

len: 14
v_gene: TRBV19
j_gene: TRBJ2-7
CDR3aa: CASSMGQGHGWQYF

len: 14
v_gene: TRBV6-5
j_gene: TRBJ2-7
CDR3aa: CASSYSGTAYEQYF

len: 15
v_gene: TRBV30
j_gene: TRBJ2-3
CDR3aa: CAWSVLLAATDTQYF

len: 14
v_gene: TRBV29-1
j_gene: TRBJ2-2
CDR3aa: CSVRTSGNAGELFF

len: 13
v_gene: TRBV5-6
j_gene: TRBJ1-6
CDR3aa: CASSLGTAAPLHF

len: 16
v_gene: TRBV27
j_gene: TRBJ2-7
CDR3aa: CASSLSIEGLTGEQYF

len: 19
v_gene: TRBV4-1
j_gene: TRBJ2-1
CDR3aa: CASTTRGPTDRDSYNEQFF

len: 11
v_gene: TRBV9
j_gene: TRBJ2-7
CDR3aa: CASGGVHEQYF

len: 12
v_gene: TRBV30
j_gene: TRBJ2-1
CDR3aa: CAWSVGLNEQFF

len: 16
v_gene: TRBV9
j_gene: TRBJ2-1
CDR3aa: CASSVVVGGSYNEQFF

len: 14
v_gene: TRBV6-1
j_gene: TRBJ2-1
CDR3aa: CASSEETGWNEQFF

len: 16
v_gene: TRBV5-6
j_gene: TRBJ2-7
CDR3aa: CASSLGLQELSYEQYF

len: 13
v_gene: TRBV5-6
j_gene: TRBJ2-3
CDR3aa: CASSSEVADTQYF

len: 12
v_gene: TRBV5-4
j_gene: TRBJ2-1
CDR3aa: CASSWGYNEQFF

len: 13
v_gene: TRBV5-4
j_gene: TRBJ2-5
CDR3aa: CASTLSNQETQYF

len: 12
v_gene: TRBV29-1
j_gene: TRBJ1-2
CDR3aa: CSVDRGARGYTF

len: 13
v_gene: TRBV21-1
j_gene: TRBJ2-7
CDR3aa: CASSSRQGGEQYF

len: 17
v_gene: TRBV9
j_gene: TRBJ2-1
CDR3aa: CASSKEGRASSYNEQFF

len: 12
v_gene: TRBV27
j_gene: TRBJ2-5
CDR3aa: CASSFQGGTQYF

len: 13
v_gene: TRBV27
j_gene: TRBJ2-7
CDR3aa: CASSPGTRYEQYF

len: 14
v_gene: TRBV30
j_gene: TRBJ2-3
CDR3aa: CAWSVRVGRDTQYF

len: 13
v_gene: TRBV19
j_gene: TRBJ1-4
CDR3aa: CASSIWQAEKLFF

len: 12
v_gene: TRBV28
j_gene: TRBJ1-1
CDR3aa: CASSLRQTEAFF

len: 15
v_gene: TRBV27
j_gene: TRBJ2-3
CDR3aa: CASSSRDRGSDTQYF

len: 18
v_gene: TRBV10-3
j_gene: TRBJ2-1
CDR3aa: CAISESTASGSTHNEQFF

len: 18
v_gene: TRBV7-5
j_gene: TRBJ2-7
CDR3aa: CVRSIEETSATYSYEQYF

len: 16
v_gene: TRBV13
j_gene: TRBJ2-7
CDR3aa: CASRHRTGESSYEQYF

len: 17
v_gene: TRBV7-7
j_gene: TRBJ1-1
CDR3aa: CASSHPVPGQGYTEAFF

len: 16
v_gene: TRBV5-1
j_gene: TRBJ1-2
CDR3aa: CASSSRPTCSRCGYTF

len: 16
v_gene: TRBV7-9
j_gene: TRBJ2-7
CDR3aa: CASRAPGDSYGGQQYF

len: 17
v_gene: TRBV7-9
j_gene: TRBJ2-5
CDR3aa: CASSPSALGERKETQYF

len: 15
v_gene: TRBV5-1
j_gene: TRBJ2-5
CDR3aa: CASSPGTSGQETQYF

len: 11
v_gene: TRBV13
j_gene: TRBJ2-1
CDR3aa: CASSYRDEQFF

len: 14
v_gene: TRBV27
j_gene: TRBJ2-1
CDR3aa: CASSLLSSYNEQFF

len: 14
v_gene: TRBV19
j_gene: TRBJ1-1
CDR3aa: CASDLEGQNTEAFF

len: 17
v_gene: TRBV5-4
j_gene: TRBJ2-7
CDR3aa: CASSLVASGPHSYEQYF

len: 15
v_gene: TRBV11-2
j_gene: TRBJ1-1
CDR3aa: CASSLAINMNTEAFF

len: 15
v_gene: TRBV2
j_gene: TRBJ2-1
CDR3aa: CASPLGLAGGPGQFF

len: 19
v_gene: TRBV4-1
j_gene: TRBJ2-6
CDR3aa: CASSQGMSTGFSGANVLTF

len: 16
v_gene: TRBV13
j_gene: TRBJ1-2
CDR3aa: CASSQSENRVSRGYTF

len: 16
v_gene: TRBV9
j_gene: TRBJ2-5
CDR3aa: CASSVGVARGQETQYF

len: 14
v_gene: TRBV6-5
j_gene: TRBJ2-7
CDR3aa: CASSFGSGAYEQYF

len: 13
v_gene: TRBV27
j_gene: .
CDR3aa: CASSPGLAYEQYF

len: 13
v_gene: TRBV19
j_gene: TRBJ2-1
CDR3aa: CVSSISPQSEQFF

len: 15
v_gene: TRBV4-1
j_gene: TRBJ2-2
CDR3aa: CASSQFYGRTGELFF